This T cell receptor beta chain was captured by sequencing in a study of shared clonotypes between healthy human individuals. The CDR3 sequence is 13 residues long. The V segment lost 5 bases and the J segment 8 bases; nucleotides outside the gene matches: 6. Germline V gene data show CDR1 as SEHNR and CDR2 as FQNEAQ (reference sequence). Positively selected for CCR7, the CD45RO-negative cells used as naive CD8 cells excluded terminally differentiated effector memory CD45RA+ cells. TCRdb keeps only in-frame clones here, not all; method: immunoSEQ multiplex PCR. Among approximately 810,000 clones listed, 90% to 95% were seen once.

The source of this sequence is a man aged 25-40 years in good health. The chain has TRBV7-9 and TRBJ2-1; 7 nucleotides match TRBD1. Sequencing used naive CD8+ T cells sorted from blood. CDR3 protein: CASSTPQGDEQFF. The CDR3 nucleotides read TGTGCCAGCAGCACGCCCCAGGGGGATGAGCAGTTCTTC.